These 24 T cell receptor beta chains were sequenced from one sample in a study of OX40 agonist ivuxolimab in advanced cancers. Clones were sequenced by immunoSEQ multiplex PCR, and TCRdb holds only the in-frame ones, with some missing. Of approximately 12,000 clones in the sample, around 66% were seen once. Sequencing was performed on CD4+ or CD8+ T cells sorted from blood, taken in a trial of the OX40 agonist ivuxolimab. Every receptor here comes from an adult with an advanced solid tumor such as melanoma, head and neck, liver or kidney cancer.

The CDR3 here is CASSQEAGTSGSGEQYF. CDR3 bases: TGCGCCAGCAGCCAAGAGGCTGGGACTAGCGGGAGTGGGGAGCAGTACTTC. V usage is TRBV4-1 and J usage is TRBJ2-7; 14 bases map to TRBD2. This CDR3 comprises 17 residues. Germline values: CDR1 MGHRA, CDR2 YSYEKL. The J segment lost 7 bases and the V segment lost 0 bases, leaving 8 bases of the junction unmatched.

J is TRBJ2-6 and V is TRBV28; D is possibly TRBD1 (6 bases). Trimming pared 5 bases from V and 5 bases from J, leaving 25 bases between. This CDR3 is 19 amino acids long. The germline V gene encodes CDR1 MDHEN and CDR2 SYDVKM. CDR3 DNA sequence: TGTGCCAGCAGTCCCCCGGGGACAAGGTCTTCATTATGGGCCAACGTCCTGACTTTC. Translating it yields CASSPPGTRSSLWANVLTF.

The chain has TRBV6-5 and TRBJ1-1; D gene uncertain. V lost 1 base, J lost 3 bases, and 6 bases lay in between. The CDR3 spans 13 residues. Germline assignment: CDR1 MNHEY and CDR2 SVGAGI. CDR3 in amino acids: CASSYYGDTEAFF. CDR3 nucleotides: TGTGCCAGCAGTTACTATGGGGACACTGAAGCTTTCTTT.

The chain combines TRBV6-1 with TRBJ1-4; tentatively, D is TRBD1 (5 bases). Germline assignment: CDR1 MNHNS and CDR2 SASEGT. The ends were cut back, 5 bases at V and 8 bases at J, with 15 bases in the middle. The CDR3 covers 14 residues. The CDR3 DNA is TGTGCCAGCAGTACCCTGGGACGGAAAGAAAAACTGTTTTTT. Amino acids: CASSTLGRKEKLFF.

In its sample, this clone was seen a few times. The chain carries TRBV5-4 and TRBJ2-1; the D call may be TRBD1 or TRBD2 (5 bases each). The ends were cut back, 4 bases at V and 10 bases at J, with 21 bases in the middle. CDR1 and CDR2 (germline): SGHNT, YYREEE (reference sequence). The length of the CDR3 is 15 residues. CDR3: CASSQVRERGQEQFF. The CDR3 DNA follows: TGTGCCAGCAGCCAAGTCAGGGAACGGGGCCAGGAGCAGTTCTTC.

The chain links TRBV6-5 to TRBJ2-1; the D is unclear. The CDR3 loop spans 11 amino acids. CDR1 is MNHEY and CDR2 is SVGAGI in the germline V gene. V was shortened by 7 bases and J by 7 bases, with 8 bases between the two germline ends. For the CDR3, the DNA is TGTGCCAGCATAAACAGAAATGAGCAGTTCTTC. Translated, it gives CASINRNEQFF.

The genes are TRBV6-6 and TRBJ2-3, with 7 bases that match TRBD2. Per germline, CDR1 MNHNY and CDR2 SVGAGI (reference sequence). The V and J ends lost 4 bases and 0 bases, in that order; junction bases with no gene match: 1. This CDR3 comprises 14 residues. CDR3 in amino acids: CASSWGGSTDTQYF. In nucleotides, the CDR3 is TGTGCCAGCAGTTGGGGGGGTAGCACAGATACGCAGTATTTT.

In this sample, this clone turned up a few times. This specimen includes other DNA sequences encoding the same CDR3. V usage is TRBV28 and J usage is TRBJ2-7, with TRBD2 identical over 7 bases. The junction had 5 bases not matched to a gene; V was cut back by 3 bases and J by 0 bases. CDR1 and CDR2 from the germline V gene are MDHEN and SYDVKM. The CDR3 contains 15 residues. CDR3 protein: CASSFGGGSSYEQYF. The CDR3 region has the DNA TGTGCCAGCAGTTTCGGAGGCGGGAGCTCCTACGAGCAGTACTTC.

The CDR3 loop is CASSPGTLYGYTF. DNA of the CDR3: TGTGCCAGCAGTCCCGGGACACTCTATGGCTACACCTTC. J is TRBJ1-2 and V is TRBV27, with D perhaps matching TRBD1 (6 bases). The CDR3 sequence is 13 residues long. Germline CDR1 MNHEY, CDR2 SMNVEV (reference sequence). Trimming cost V 5 bases and J 4 bases, with 11 bases left between them.

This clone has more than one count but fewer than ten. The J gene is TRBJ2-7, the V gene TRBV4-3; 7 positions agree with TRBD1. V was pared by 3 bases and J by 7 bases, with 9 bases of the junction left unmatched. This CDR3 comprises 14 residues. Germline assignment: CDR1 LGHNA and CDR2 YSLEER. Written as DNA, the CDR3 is TGCGCCAGCAGCCAGAGGGACAGTCGGCGGGAGCAGTACTTC. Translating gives CASSQRDSRREQYF.

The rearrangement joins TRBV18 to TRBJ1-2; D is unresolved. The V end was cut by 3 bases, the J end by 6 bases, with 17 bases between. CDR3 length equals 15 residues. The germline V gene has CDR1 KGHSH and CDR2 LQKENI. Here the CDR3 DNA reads TGTGCCAGCTCACCCGGGAGTAGGCAATTGCATGGCTACACCTTC. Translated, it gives CASSPGSRQLHGYTF. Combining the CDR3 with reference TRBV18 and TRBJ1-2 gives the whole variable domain NAGVMQNPRHLVRRRGQEARLRCSPMKGHSHVYWYRQLPEEGLKFMVYLQKENIIDESGMPKERFSAEFPKEGPSILRIQQVVRGDSAAYFCASSPGSRQLHGYTFGSGTRLTVV.

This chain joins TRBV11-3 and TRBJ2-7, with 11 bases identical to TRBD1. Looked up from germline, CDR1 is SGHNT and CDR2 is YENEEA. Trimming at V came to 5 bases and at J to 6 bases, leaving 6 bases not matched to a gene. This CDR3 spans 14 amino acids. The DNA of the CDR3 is TGTGCCAGCAGCCTCGGACAGGGGGCGCGCGAGCAGTACTTC. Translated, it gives CASSLGQGAREQYF.

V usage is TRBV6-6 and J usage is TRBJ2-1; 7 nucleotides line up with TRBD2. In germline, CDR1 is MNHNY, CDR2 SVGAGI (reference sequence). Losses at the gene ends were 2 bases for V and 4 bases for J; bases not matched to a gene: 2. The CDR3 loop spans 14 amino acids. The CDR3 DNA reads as TGTGCCAGCAGTTACGGGACTACGTACAATGAGCAGTTCTTC. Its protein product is CASSYGTTYNEQFF.

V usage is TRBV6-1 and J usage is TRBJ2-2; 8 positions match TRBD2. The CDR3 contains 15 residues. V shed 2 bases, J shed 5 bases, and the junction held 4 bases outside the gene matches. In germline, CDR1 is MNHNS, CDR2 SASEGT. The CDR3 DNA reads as TGTGCCAGCAGTGAAAGCGGGAGAAAAACCGGGGAGCTGTTTTTT. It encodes CASSESGRKTGELFF.

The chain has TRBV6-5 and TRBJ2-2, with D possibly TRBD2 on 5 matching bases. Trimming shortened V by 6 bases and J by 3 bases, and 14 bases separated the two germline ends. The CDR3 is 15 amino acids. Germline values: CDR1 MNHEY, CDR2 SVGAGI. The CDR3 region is CASSPLGEYTGELFF. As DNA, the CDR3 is TGTGCCAGCAGCCCACTTGGGGAGTACACCGGGGAGCTGTTTTTT.

CDR3 residues: CASSYAGLGGYTF. Written as DNA, the CDR3 is TGTGCCAGCAGTTACGCGGGGTTGGGTGGCTACACCTTC. V is TRBV6-5 and J is TRBJ1-2, with no clear D. V was shortened by 2 bases and J by 7 bases, with 11 bases between the two germline ends. The CDR3 extends over 13 amino acids. Germline lookup yields CDR1 MNHEY and CDR2 SVGAGI.

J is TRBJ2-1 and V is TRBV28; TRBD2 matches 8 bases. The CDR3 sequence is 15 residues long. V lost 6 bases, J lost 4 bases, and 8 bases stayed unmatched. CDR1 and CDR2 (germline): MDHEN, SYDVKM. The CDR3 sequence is CASRPLAGGYNEQFF. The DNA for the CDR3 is TGTGCCAGCAGGCCCCTGGCGGGGGGATACAATGAGCAGTTCTTC.

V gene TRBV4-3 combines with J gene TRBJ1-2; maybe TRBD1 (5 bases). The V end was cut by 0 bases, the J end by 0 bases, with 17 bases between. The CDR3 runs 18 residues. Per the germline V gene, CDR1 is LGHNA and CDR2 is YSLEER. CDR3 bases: TGCGCCAGCAGCCAAGATCGGCCAGGGCAATCAGCTAACTATGGCTACACCTTC. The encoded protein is CASSQDRPGQSANYGYTF.

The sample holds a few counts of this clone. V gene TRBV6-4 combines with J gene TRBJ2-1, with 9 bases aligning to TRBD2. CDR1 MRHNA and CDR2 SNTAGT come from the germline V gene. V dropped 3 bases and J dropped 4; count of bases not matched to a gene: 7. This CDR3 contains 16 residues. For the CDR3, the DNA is TGTGCCAGCAGTGAGTCCGGCGGGAGGGGTTACAATGAGCAGTTCTTC. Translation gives CASSESGGRGYNEQFF.

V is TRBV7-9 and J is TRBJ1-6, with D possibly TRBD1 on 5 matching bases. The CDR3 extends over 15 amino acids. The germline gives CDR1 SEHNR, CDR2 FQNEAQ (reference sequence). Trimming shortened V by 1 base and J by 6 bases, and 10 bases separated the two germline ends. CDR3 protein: CASSLGGSGNSPLHF. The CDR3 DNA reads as TGTGCCAGCAGCTTAGGGGGCAGTGGTAATTCACCCCTCCACTTT. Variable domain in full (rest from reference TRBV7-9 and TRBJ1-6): DTGVSQNPRHKITKRGQNVTFRCDPISEHNRLYWYRQTLGQGPEFLTYFQNEAQLEKSRLLSDRFSAERPKGSFSTLEIQRTEQGDSAMYLCASSLGGSGNSPLHFGNGTRLTVT.

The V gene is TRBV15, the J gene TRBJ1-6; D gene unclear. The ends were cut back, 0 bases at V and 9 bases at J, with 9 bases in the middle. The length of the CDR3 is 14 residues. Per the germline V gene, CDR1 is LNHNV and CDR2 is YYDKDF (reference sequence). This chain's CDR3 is CATSRDLEGSPLHF. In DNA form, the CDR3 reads TGTGCCACCAGCAGAGATTTGGAGGGTTCACCCCTCCACTTT.

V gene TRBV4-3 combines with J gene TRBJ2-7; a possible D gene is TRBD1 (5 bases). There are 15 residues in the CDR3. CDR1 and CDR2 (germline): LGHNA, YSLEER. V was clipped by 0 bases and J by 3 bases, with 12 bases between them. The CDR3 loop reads CASSQEAQTDYEQYF. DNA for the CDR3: TGCGCCAGCAGCCAAGAAGCTCAGACAGACTACGAGCAGTACTTC.

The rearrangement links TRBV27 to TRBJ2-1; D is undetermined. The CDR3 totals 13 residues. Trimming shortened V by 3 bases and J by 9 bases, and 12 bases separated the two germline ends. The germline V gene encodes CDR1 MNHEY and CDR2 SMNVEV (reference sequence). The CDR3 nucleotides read TGTGCCAGCAGTTTGGGATTACAATCTGAGCAGTTCTTC. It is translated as CASSLGLQSEQFF.

The CDR3 coding sequence is TGTGCCAGCAGCCCCATGGACTACGGCAATGAGCAGTTCTTC. It codes for CASSPMDYGNEQFF. The gene calls are TRBV6-6 and TRBJ2-1; maybe TRBD2 (6 bases). This CDR3 region has 14 residues. V lost 6 bases to trimming and J lost 6 bases, with 15 bases between them. CDR1 and CDR2 from the germline V gene are MNHNY and SVGAGI (reference sequence).